Listed here are 2 T cell receptor beta chains from one sample, sequenced in a study of blood T cell repertoires in COVID-19. Method: immunoSEQ multiplex PCR; TCRdb's copy keeps in-frame clones and lacks some. The sample lists around 300,000 clones; more than 80% were seen once. Sequenced material: peripheral blood. The origin of the receptors is a woman under 40 with COVID-19, enrolled during active disease.

Notes on this clone: Other DNA sequences in the sample encode the same CDR3. The gene calls are TRBV11-3 and TRBJ2-3; 7 bases line up with TRBD2. V shed 1 base and J 3 bases; nucleotides not matched to a gene: 4. This CDR3 region has 15 residues. Germline V lookup: CDR1 SGHNT, CDR2 YENEEA. The CDR3 nucleotides are TGTGCCAGCAGCTTAGGTGGGAGGGTGACAGATACGCAGTATTTT. Translation: CASSLGGRVTDTQYF.

This chain links TRBV4-1 with TRBJ2-7, with 9 nucleotides matching TRBD2. The germline gives CDR1 MGHRA, CDR2 YSYEKL. V lost 0 bases, J lost 4 bases, and 4 bases stayed unmatched. The CDR3 consists of 15 residues. For the CDR3, the DNA is TGCGCCAGCAGCCAAGACGGGCTAGCGGGATACGAGCAGTACTTC. Protein sequence: CASSQDGLAGYEQYF.